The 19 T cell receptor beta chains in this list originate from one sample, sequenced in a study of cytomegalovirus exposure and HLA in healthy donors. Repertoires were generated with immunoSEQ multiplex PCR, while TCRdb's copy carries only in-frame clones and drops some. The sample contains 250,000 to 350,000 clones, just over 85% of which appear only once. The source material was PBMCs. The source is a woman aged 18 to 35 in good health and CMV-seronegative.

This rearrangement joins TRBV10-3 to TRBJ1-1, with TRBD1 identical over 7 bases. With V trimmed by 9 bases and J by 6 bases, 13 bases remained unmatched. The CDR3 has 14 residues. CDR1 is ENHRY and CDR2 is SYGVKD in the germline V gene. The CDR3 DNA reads TGTGCCATTGCGGGGGGACAGAGCACTGCTGAAGCTTTCTTT. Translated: CAIAGGQSTAEAFF.

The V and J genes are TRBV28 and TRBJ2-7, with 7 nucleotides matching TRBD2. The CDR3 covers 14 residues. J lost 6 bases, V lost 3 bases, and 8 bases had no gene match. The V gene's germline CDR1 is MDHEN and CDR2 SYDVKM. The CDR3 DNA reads TGTGCCAGCAGTTTCACCGCGGGAGTAGTCGAGCAGTACTTC. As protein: CASSFTAGVVEQYF.

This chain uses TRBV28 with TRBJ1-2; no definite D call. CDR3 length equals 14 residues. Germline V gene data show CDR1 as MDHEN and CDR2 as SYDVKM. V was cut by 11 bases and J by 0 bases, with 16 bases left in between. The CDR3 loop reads CAATRPISNYGYTF. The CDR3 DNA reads TGTGCCGCGACAAGGCCTATCTCTAACTATGGCTACACCTTC.

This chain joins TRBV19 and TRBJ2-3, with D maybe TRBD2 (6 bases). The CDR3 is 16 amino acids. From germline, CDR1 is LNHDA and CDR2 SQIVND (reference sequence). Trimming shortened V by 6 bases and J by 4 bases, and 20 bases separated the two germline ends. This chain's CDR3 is CASSRSYRELADTQYF. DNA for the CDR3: TGTGCCAGTAGCCGATCCTATCGGGAGTTGGCAGATACGCAGTATTTT. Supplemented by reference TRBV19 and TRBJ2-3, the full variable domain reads DGGITQSPKYLFRKEGQNVTLSCEQNLNHDAMYWYRQDPGQGLRLIYYSQIVNDFQKGDIAEGYSVSREKKESFPLTVTSAQKNPTAFYLCASSRSYRELADTQYFGPGTRLTVL.

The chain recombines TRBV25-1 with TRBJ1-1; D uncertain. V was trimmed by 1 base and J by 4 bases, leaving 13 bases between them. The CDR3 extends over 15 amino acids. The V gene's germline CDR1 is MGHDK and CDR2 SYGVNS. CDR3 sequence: CASSESPPGSTEAFF. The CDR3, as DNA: TGTGCCAGCAGTGAATCCCCCCCAGGCTCCACTGAAGCTTTCTTT.

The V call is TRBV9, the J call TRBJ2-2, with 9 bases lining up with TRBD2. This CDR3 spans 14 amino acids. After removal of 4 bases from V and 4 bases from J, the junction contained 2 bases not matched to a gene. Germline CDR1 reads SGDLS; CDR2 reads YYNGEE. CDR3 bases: TGTGCCAGCAGCCCGGGACTAGCCACCGGGGAGCTGTTTTTT. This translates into CASSPGLATGELFF.

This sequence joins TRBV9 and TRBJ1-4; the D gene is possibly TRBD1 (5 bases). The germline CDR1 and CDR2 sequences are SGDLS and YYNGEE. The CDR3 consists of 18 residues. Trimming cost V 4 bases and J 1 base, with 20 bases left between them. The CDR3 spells CASSPQGGPQGTNEKLFF. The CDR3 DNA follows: TGTGCCAGCAGCCCGCAGGGAGGGCCCCAAGGAACTAATGAAAAACTGTTTTTT. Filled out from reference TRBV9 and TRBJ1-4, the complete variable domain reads DSGVTQTPKHLITATGQRVTLRCSPRSGDLSVYWYQQSLDQGLQFLIQYYNGEERAKGNILERFSAQQFPDLHSELNLSSLELGDSALYFCASSPQGGPQGTNEKLFFGSGTQLSVL.

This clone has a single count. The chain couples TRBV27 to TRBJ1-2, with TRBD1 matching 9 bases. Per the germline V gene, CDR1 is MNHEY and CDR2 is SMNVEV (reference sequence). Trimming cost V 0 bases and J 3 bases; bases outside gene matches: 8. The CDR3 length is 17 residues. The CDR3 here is CASSLSVRTGEDYGYTF. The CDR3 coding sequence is TGTGCCAGCAGTTTATCGGTAAGGACAGGGGAAGACTATGGCTACACCTTC.

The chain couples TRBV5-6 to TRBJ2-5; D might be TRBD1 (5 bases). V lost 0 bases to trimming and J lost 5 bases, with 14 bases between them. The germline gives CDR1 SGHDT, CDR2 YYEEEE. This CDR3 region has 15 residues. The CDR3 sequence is CASSLGGGAGETQYF. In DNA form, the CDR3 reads TGTGCCAGCAGCTTGGGCGGCGGAGCAGGGGAGACCCAGTACTTC.

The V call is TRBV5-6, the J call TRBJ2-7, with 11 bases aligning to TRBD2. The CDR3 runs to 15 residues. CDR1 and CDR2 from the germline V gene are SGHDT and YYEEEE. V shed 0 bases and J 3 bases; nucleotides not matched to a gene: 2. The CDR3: CASSLATSGGYEQYF. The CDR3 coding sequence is TGTGCCAGCAGCTTGGCCACTAGCGGGGGCTACGAGCAGTACTTC.

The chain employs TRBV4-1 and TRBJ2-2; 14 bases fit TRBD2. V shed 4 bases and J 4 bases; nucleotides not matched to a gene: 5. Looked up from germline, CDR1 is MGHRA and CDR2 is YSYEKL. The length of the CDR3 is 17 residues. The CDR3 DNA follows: TGCGCCAGCAGCCTAGGACTAGCGGGAGGCCTCACCGGGGAGCTGTTTTTT. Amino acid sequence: CASSLGLAGGLTGELFF.

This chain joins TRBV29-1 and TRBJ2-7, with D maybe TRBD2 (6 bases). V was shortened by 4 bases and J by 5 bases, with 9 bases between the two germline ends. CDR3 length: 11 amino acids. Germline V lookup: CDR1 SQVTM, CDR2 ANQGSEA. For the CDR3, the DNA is TGCAGCGTTGGATCGGGGGACGAGCAGTACTTC. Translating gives CSVGSGDEQYF.

The CDR3 DNA follows: TGTGCCAGCGGTCAGATTAACACTGAAGCTTTCTTT. Amino acids: CASGQINTEAFF. This chain joins TRBV6-5 and TRBJ1-1; no clear D gene. The V end lost 8 bases, the J end lost 2 bases, and 9 bases lay between the germline ends. The CDR3 extends over 12 amino acids. CDR1 is MNHEY, CDR2 SVGAGI, per germline.

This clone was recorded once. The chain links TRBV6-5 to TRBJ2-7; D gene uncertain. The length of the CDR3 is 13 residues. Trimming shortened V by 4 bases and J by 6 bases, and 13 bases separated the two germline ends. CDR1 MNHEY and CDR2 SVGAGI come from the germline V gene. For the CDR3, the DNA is TGTGCCAGCAGTTTCCCCGGAGTCTCCGAGCAGTACTTC. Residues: CASSFPGVSEQYF.

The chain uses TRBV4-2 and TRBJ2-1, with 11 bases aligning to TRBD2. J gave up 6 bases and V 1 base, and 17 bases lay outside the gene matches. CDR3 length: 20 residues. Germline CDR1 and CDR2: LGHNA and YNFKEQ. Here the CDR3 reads CASSQVQGTSGNDRRNEQFF. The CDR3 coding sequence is TGTGCCAGCAGCCAAGTTCAAGGGACTAGCGGAAATGATAGGCGCAATGAGCAGTTCTTC.

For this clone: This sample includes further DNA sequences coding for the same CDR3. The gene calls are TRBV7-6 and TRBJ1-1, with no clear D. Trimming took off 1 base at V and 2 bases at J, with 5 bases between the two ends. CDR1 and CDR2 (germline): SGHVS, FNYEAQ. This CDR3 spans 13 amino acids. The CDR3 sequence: CASSLGQNTEAFF. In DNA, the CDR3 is TGTGCCAGCAGCTTAGGACAAAACACTGAAGCTTTCTTT.

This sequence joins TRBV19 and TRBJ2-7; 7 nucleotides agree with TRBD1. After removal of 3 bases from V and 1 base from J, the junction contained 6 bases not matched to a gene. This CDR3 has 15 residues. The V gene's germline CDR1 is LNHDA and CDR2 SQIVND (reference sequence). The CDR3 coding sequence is TGTGCCAGTAGTATTGCGACAGGGTGGTCCTACGAGCAGTACTTC. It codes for CASSIATGWSYEQYF.

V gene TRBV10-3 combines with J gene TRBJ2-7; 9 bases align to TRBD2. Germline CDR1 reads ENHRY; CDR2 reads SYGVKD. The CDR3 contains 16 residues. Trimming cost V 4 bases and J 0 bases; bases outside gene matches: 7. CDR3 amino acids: CAISGSGRNSSYEQYF. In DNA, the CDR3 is TGTGCCATCAGTGGGAGCGGGAGGAACAGCTCCTACGAGCAGTACTTC.

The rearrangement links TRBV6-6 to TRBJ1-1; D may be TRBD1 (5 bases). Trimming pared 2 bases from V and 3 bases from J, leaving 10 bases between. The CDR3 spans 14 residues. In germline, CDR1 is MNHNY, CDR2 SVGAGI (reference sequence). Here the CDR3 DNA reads TGTGCCAGCAGTTACGGGGGGGAATACACTGAAGCTTTCTTT. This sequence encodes CASSYGGEYTEAFF.